This T cell receptor beta chain is from a study of naive and memory T cell subsets (dated by TCRdb to 2016 to 2017). Describing the broader study: According to the figure summarizing the samples, there were around ten blood donors, 7 tuberculin skin test biopsies and 3 saline control biopsies. Skin biopsies were collected from tuberculin skin test sites or from saline-injected control sites and were processed for RNA extraction as previously described. PCR2 was typically run as a SYBR Green qPCR and stopped at a set threshold, although low-input samples could use end-point PCR of around 6 cycles instead.

The germline V gene (reference sequence) specifies DFQATT as CDR1 and SNEGSKA as CDR2. The CDR3 starts with the cysteine, ends with the phenylalanine, and has 14 residues. Only the CDR3 DNA stays, 42 bases, in frame from base 1. According to the study, the label for this sample's treatment or condition signals: skin biopsy from PPD injection site in Mantoux-positive individual. A robust, sensitive protocol for the amplification, sequencing and analysis of TCRs was described in the study, in which 3' ligation of a UMI-containing oligonucleotide to TCR cDNA was used. Tuberculin skin test biopsies came from sites injected with PPD in individuals with a positive Mantoux test. Total RNA, without cell sorting, was DNase treated with RQ1 DNase before reverse transcription, targeting roughly 1 to 1000 ng input. To check how robust the pipeline was in samples where T cells make up a minority population, libraries were built from skin biopsies and whole blood.

General findings and caveats noted by the study authors: Details of skin biopsy collection and RNA processing were not given in the paper but were referenced to earlier studies. The higher numbers of TCRs at tuberculin skin test sites were interpreted as T cell infiltration of a delayed type IV hypersensitivity reaction. The potential sensitivity of the RNA-based method to TCR transcript changes with T cell activation and differentiation was acknowledged. TCR sequences were reportedly obtained from both types of skin biopsy, with many more TCRs found at tuberculin skin test sites.

The library was produced with UMI-ligation and nested PCR. The ligated cDNA was amplified in four rounds of PCR with nested alpha and beta constant region primers together with the SP2 primer. For the blood and skin samples, reverse transcription of TCR RNA was done with SuperScript IV along with alpha and beta constant region primers. An oligonucleotide carrying the Illumina SP2 primer and a UMI was ligated to the 3' end of the cDNA by means of T4 RNA ligase 1. To prevent hairpin formation, the 12-nucleotide UMI was made up of two random hexamers with an eight-base spacer between them. From the second PCR onward, the TCR alpha and beta chain libraries were handled separately, and dual indexing was used for multiplexing. After pooling, the indexed libraries were analyzed by capillary electrophoresis and sequenced on either an Illumina MiSeq or NextSeq. Libraries were spiked with PhiX DNA at about 5-7% so that base diversity was increased and cluster recognition was improved. The authors' pipeline ran thus. Demultiplexor pulled UMIs out of read 2, joined the UMIs with the TCR sequence from read 1, and separated reads according to sample indices. V and J genes and V-J junctions were identified by Decombinator, which gave every TCR a five-part identifier that included V and J deletions. UMIs were used by Collapsinator to correct sequencing errors and PCR amplification heterogeneity, so that a UMI-based abundance was obtained for each TCR. CDR3Translator converted identifiers to nucleotide sequence, translated to amino acids, and extracted CDR3 regions using terminal motifs. After normalization to the amount of input RNA, the error-corrected alpha and beta TCR counts from blood and from skin were compared. TCRdb reanalyzed the raw reads on its own, using fastp at Q25 for trimming and MiXCR for clone calling, and kept in-frame beta chains. Rows matching on CDR3 protein sequence are summarized as one entry with the most common DNA and genes. Clone size and V and J calls follow TCRdb, not the original study. A total of around 25,000 distinct CDR3 sequences appear in this sample, 6% of them only once. The top ten clonotypes cover under 7.5% of the sample.

On this clonotype: The specificity of this receptor is unknown. Being one base from a much bigger clone, this may be a read error.

The sequenced sample was skin, obtained from a tuberculin skin test site. Recombination linked TRBV20-1 to TRBJ1-2, with the D gene uncertain. This TCR came from an adult in good health. The CDR3 in this case is CSARETPLSYGDTF. At the DNA level, the sequence is TGCAGTGCTAGAGAGACCCCCCTAAGCTATGGCGACACCTTC.